The rows below give T cell receptor beta chains drawn from one sample of a study of spatial heterogeneity in lung cancer. Each CDR3 protein is one row after TCRdb ran MiXCR on the 5' RACE reads. This table has about 61,000 distinct CDR3 sequences, roughly 6.6% appearing once. Sequenced here: PBMCs, sampled at surgery. The receptors stem from a female donor with early-stage non-small cell lung cancer. CDR3s include the opening cysteine and the closing phenylalanine or tryptophan. A D gene is named only where the DNA matches it firmly. Clone size is not always given. Where it is, it says once, few, many or a class for expanded clones.

CDR3 length,clone size,V gene,J gene,D gene,CDR3 protein,CDR3 DNA
15,many,TRBV10-2,TRBJ2-7,.,CASSVNLNYSYEQYF,TGCGCCAGCAGTGTCAACCTAAATTACTCCTACGAGCAGTACTTC
14,.,TRBV7-3,TRBJ2-2,.,CASSSGAYTGELFF,TGTGCCAGCAGCTCAGGGGCTTACACCGGGGAGCTGTTTTTT
14,many,TRBV20-1,TRBJ2-1,.,CSAPGPVTYNEQFF,TGCAGTGCCCCCGGGCCCGTCACCTACAATGAGCAGTTCTTC
12,.,TRBV6-6,TRBJ2-1,.,CASKAGQGEQFF,TGTGCCAGCAAGGCAGGGCAGGGCGAGCAGTTCTTC
13,many,TRBV20-1,TRBJ2-4,.,CSARIRGGNIQYF,TGCAGTGCTAGGATTAGGGGGGGAAACATTCAGTACTTC
16,many,TRBV4-1,TRBJ1-4,.,CASSPLGRATNEKLFF,TGCGCCAGCAGCCCTCTAGGGAGAGCAACTAATGAAAAACTGTTTTTT
12,many,TRBV7-2,TRBJ2-3,.,CASSLELGAQYF,TGTGCCAGCAGCTTAGAACTGGGAGCGCAGTATTTT
14,many,TRBV10-3,TRBJ1-1,.,CAISEEGGRTEAFF,TGTGCCATCAGTGAGGAGGGAGGGCGGACTGAAGCTTTCTTT
15,few,TRBV28,TRBJ2-6,.,CATLLANSGANVLTF,TGTGCCACCCTTTTGGCCAACTCTGGGGCCAACGTCCTGACTTTC
14,many,TRBV24-1,TRBJ2-3,.,CATSEAGRTDTQYF,TGTGCCACCAGTGAGGCGGGAAGGACAGATACGCAGTATTTT
13,few,TRBV11-2,TRBJ2-1,TRBD1,CASSPRQGSEQFF,TGTGCCAGCAGCCCCCGACAGGGCAGCGAGCAGTTCTTC
13,.,TRBV7-7,TRBJ2-1,.,CASSPRTINEQFF,TGTGCTAGCAGCCCCCGGACAATAAATGAGCAGTTCTTC
15,.,TRBV9,TRBJ2-1,.,CASSVVDTPYNEQFF,TGTGCCAGCAGCGTAGTGGACACTCCTTACAATGAGCAGTTCTTC
14,few,TRBV7-9,TRBJ2-3,.,CATKPGLASDTQYF,TGTGCCACCAAACCCGGGCTAGCATCCGATACGCAGTATTTT
16,many,TRBV20-1,TRBJ2-2,.,CSASSPLIANTGELFF,TGCAGTGCTAGTTCCCCACTCATCGCGAACACCGGGGAGCTGTTTTTT
13,few,TRBV19,TRBJ1-4,TRBD1,CACSQGAREKLFF,TGTGCCTGCTCACAGGGGGCGAGGGAAAAACTGTTTTTT